The clone carrying this T cell receptor (beta chain) was detected once. These data are taken from a study of technical replicates of blood from a handful of donors. This CDR3 is built from 12 residues. V shed 9 bases and J shed 8 bases, with 14 bases lying between them. CDR1 is MGHDK, CDR2 SYGVNS, per germline. Profiling relied on immunoSEQ multiplex PCR, and the TCRdb table lists in-frame clones only, not all of them. The sample carries about 73,000 clones, 93% recorded once. This receptor was identified in a human donor in good health. Source material: T cells isolated from PBMCs. This chain uses TRBV25-1 with TRBJ2-1; possible D gene TRBD2, 5 bases. The CDR3 spells CASRIGKDEQFF. CDR3 bases: TGTGCCAGTCGTATCGGGAAGGATGAGCAGTTCTTC.